The table lists the clone carrying this TCR beta chain with a few counts. Trimming took off 5 bases at V and 6 bases at J, with 13 bases between the two ends. CDR1 and CDR2 (germline): MNHEY, SVGAGI. The CDR3 covers 14 residues. Followed longitudinally, the Seattle patients had been enrolled during active infection. Original processing methods: It was from reference gene primer amplification that nucleated cell counts were estimated. Profiled with immunoSEQ multiplex PCR; TCRdb holds only in-frame clones, not every one. The V and J calls and the clone size are those of that table, but D and trimming were determined from the DNA. The sample shows 180,000 or so clones, about 86% of them seen only once. This sample was included in a study of blood T cell repertoires in COVID-19. Study overall: PBMCs, B-cell-depleted T cells, or T cells were the source of the cDNA or gDNA that made up the material.

The rearrangement links TRBV6-5 to TRBJ1-4; D not certain. Sequenced sample: peripheral blood. The receptor comes from a woman in her sixties with COVID-19, enrolled during active disease. The CDR3 spells CASSQAGPHEKLFF. CDR3 sequence (DNA): TGTGCCAGCAGTCAGGCCGGCCCTCATGAAAAACTGTTTTTT.